Following are 14 T cell receptor beta chains from one sample sequenced in a study of cytomegalovirus exposure and HLA in healthy donors. A multiplex PCR was run with 60 Vbeta primers and 13 Jbeta primers. Assay used: immunoSEQ multiplex PCR; TCRdb lists only in-frame clones, some missing. The sample holds about 170,000 clones, roughly two thirds seen once. The source material was PBMCs. These receptors all stem from a woman under 30 in good health and CMV-seropositive.

This clone appeared a few times. The V gene is TRBV12-5, the J gene TRBJ2-2; TRBD2 agrees at 15 bases. Germline V lookup: CDR1 LGHNT, CDR2 FRNRAP. The CDR3 spans 17 residues. The trim removed 6 bases at V and 7 bases at J, leaving 9 bases unmatched. CDR3 nucleotide sequence: TGTGCTAGTGGCCCGAGGACTAGCGGGGGGGCAATCGGGGAGCTGTTTTTT. Its protein product is CASGPRTSGGAIGELFF.

The rearrangement uses TRBV5-1 and TRBJ1-1, with D possibly being TRBD1 (5 bases). CDR3 length: 15 residues. CDR1 is SGHRS, CDR2 YFSETQ, per germline. The V gene lost 0 bases and the J gene lost 5 bases, with 14 bases spanning the gap. CDR3 amino acids: CASSLGRGRVTEAFF. DNA of the CDR3: TGCGCCAGCAGCTTGGGGAGGGGAAGGGTTACTGAAGCTTTCTTT.

The chain carries TRBV6-1 and TRBJ2-1; unclear D gene. V was trimmed by 4 bases and J by 9 bases, leaving 4 bases between them. The CDR3 spans 10 residues. Germline assignment: CDR1 MNHNS and CDR2 SASEGT. This CDR3 reads CASSAIEQFF. For the CDR3, the DNA is TGTGCCAGCAGTGCTATTGAGCAGTTCTTC.

The rearrangement uses TRBV7-9 and TRBJ2-5, with 13 bases aligning to TRBD2. V gave up 5 bases and J gave up 5 bases; unmatched junction bases: 8. Germline-derived CDR1 and CDR2 are SEHNR and FQNEAQ (reference sequence). The CDR3 is made up of 16 amino acids. DNA for the CDR3: TGTGCCAGCAGCCCACTAGCGGGGGGGCCGGAGGAGACCCAGTACTTC. This sequence encodes CASSPLAGGPEETQYF.

The V call is TRBV11-2, the J call TRBJ2-5; D might be TRBD2 (7 bases). Trimming removed 1 base from V and 5 bases from J, with 14 bases in between. Germline CDR1 SGHAT, CDR2 FQNNGV. The CDR3 has 15 amino acids. The CDR3 loop reads CASSLGGRGGETQYF. The CDR3 DNA is TGTGCCAGCAGCTTAGGGGGGCGGGGAGGGGAGACCCAGTACTTC.

The rearrangement uses TRBV25-1 and TRBJ2-7; unclear D gene. Trimming shortened V by 5 bases and J by 3 bases, and 5 bases separated the two germline ends. The CDR3 contains 11 residues. CDR1 MGHDK and CDR2 SYGVNS come from the germline V gene. In nucleotides, the CDR3 is TGTGCCAGCAGTAACTACTACGAGCAGTACTTC. Protein product: CASSNYYEQYF.

The chain links TRBV6-1 to TRBJ1-2, with a tentative D call TRBD1 (5 bases). V lost 2 bases and J lost 5, with 12 bases in between. The germline gives CDR1 MNHNS, CDR2 SASEGT. CDR3 length equals 14 residues. The CDR3: CASSEYNRNYGYTF. CDR3 bases: TGTGCCAGCAGTGAATATAACAGGAATTATGGCTACACCTTC.

The chain couples TRBV5-4 to TRBJ1-6, with a weak D call TRBD1 (6 bases). This CDR3 is 17 amino acids long. Germline CDR1 SGHNT, CDR2 YYREEE (reference sequence). V dropped 1 base and J dropped 3 bases, with 14 bases sitting between them. The CDR3 here is CASSLIWTENYNSPLHF. The DNA of the CDR3 is TGTGCCAGCAGCTTGATTTGGACAGAGAACTATAATTCACCCCTCCACTTT.

V and J are TRBV5-1 and TRBJ1-2, with a weak D call TRBD1 (6 bases). The germline gives CDR1 SGHRS, CDR2 YFSETQ. The V and J ends lost 4 bases and 7 bases respectively, with 23 bases between them. The length of the CDR3 is 16 residues. CDR3 region: CASSRISNRDLGGYTF. For the CDR3, the DNA is TGCGCCAGCAGCCGTATTTCCAACAGGGATTTGGGTGGCTACACCTTC. The variable domain in full, with the rest retrieved from reference TRBV5-1 and TRBJ1-2, is KAGVTQTPRYLIKTRGQQVTLSCSPISGHRSVSWYQQTPGQGLQFLFEYFSETQRNKGNFPGRFSGRQFSNSRSEMNVSTLELGDSALYLCASSRISNRDLGGYTFGSGTRLTVV.

The V gene is TRBV7-9, the J gene TRBJ1-4; TRBD1 matches at 7 bases. Germline CDR1 is SEHNR and CDR2 is FQNEAQ (reference sequence). V was clipped by 5 bases and J by 8 bases; unmatched bases: 8. CDR3 length: 14 residues. As DNA, the CDR3 is TGTGCCAGCAGCGTAGACAGGGCGAGCGAAAAACTGTTTTTT. Encoded protein: CASSVDRASEKLFF.

This chain uses TRBV19 with TRBJ2-5; 8 bases fit TRBD1. V lost 9 bases to trimming and J lost 5 bases; unmatched junction nucleotides: 11. The CDR3 totals 14 residues. Germline lookup yields CDR1 LNHDA and CDR2 SQIVND (reference sequence). CDR3 protein: CASGAGGVRETQYF. The CDR3 DNA reads TGTGCCAGCGGGGCAGGGGGCGTAAGGGAGACCCAGTACTTC.

The chain is built from TRBV4-3 and TRBJ2-1; TRBD2 matches at 11 bases. The germline V gene encodes CDR1 LGHNA and CDR2 YSLEER. CDR3 length: 14 residues. Losses at the gene ends were 3 bases for V and 8 bases for J; bases not matched to a gene: 3. The CDR3 reads CASSQTSGTYEQFF. CDR3 nucleotides: TGCGCCAGCAGCCAGACTAGCGGGACGTATGAGCAGTTCTTC.

The V call is TRBV9, the J call TRBJ1-2; 8 bases are a match to TRBD1. Germline trimming cut 4 bases from V and 1 base from J; bases unmatched to any gene: 9. CDR1 SGDLS and CDR2 YYNGEE come from the germline V gene. The CDR3 has 16 residues. The CDR3 DNA reads as TGTGCCAGCAGCCCAGGACAGGGCGGATATAACTATGGCTACACCTTC. Protein sequence: CASSPGQGGYNYGYTF.

This clone was seen only a few times. The CDR3: CASSDVADADYTF. CDR3 DNA sequence: TGTGCCAGCAGTGATGTAGCGGACGCTGACTACACCTTC. The gene calls are TRBV25-1 and TRBJ1-2; unclear D gene. CDR3 length: 13 amino acids. The V and J ends lost 3 bases and 10 bases respectively, with 15 bases between them. The germline CDR1 and CDR2 sequences are MGHDK and SYGVNS.